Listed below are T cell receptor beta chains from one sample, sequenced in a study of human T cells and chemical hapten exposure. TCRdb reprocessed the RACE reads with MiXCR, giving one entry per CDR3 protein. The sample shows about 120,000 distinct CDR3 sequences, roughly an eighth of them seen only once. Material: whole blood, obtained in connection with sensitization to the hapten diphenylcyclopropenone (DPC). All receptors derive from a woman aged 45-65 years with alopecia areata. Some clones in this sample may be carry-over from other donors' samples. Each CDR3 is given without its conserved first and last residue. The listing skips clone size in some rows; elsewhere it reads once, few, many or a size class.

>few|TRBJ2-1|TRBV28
ASSREVGNEQF
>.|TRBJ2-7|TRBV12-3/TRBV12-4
ASSFYERIFYEQY
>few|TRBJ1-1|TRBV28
ASDRGQGTEAF
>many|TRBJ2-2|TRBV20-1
SASSGTGDTGELF
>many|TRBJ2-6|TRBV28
ASSVTGAGANVLT
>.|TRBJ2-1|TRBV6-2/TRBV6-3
ASSERTSGALHSYNEQF
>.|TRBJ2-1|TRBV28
ASSPRGGNEQF
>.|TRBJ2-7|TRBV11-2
ASSPITGTGREQY
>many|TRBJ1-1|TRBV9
ASRRVNTEAF
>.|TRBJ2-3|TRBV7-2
ASSTFSTGFADTQY
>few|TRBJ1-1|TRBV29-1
SGATGGTEAF
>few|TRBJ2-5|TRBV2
ASTPDRGETQY
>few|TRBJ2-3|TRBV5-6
ASSYRDRGSDTQY
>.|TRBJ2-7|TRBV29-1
SVSVSLQFYEQY
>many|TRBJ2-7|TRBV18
ASSPRQGAGEQY
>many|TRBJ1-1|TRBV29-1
SGGQGATEAF
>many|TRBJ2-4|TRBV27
ASSPTGRQGGTKNIQY
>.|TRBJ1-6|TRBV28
ASSTPGQSSSPLH
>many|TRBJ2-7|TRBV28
ASSNAGTASYEQY
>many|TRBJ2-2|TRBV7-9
ASSLPIPGGKNTGELF
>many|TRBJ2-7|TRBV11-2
ASSLGASSDEQY
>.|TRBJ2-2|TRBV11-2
ASSFYRGQGTGELF
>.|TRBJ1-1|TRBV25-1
ASSVSVNTEAF
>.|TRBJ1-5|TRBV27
ASRTGAASSNQPQH
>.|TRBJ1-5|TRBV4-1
ASSQEDLNQPQH
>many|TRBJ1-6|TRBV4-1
ASSQDWGSPLH
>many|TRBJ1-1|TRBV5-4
ASSLGGPEAF
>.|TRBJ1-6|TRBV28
ASRSGNSPLH
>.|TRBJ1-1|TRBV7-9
ASSSRTVGQEAF
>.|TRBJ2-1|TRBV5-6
ASSSDILLGNEQF
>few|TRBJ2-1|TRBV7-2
ASSLVTGGRDEQF
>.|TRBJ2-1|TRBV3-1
ACTLAGGFEQF
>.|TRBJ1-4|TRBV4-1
ASSQPRSDGEKLF
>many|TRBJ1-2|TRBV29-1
SVVPGSHYGYT
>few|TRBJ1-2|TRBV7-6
ASSLVGGQPNYGYT
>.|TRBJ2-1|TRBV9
ASSVARRGTYNEQF
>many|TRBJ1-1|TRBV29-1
SVEGNNMNTEAF
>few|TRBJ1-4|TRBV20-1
SVRDRGHGEKLF
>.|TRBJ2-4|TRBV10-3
AISSEDRGTKNIQY
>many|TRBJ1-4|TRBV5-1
ASSLAQGRQGDEKLF
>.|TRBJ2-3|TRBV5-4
ASSRLAATPDTQY
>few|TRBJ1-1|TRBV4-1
ASSQAGGPRKTEAF